The clone carrying this T cell receptor beta chain was observed a handful of times. Its matching antigen is unknown. The data were obtained in a study of T cell repertoires in cytomegalovirus infection. About the research overall: Use of recently identified HLA-C-restricted and well-studied HLA-B-restricted CMV epitopes was part of the study. Overall study findings and caveats: Cumulative public TCR beta family frequency identified CMV carriers with the relevant HLA. Clonotypes of TCR beta that were HLA-C-restricted and CMV-specific dominated the ex vivo response.

CDR1 MNHEY and CDR2 SMNVEV come from the germline V gene (reference sequence). Losses at the gene ends were 3 bases for V and 5 bases for J; bases not matched to a gene: 4. The CDR3 runs to 14 residues. TCRdb analysed the reads with MiXCR anew, one entry per CDR3 protein. The profile shows some 150,000 distinct CDR3 sequences, 32% of them singletons. The gene calls are TRBV27 and TRBJ2-7; 10 positions agree with TRBD1. The specimen comprised CD8+ T cells from cultured PBMCs, sampled from culture after CMV antigen stimulation. The TCR comes from a human donor in good health (CMV status not recorded). Some clones in this sample may be carry-over from other donors' samples. The CDR3 DNA reads TGTGCCAGCAGTTTCGGGACAGGGGTTGACGAGCAGTACTTC. It translates to CASSFGTGVDEQYF.